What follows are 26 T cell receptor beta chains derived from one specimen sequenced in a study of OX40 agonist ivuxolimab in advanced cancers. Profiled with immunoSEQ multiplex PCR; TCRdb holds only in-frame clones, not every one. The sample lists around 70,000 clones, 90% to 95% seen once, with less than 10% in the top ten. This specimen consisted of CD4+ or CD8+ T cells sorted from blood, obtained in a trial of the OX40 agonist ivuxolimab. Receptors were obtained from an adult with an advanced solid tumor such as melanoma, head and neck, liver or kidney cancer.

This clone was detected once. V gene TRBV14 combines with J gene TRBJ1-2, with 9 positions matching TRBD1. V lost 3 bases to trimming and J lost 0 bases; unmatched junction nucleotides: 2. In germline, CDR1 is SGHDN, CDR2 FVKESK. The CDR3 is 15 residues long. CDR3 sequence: CASSQDRGANYGYTF. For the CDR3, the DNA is TGTGCCAGCAGCCAGGACAGGGGTGCTAACTATGGCTACACCTTC. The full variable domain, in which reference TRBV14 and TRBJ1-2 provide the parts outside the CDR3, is EAGVTQFPSHSVIEKGQTVTLRCDPISGHDNLYWYRRVMGKEIKFLLHFVKESKQDESGMPNNRFLAERTGGTYSTLKVQPAELEDSGVYFCASSQDRGANYGYTFGSGTRLTVV.

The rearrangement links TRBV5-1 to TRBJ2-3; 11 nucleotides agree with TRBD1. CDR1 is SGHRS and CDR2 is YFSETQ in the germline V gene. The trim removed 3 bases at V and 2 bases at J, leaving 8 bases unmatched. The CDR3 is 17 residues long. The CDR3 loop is CASSWTGGASFTDTQYF. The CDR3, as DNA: TGCGCCAGCAGCTGGACAGGGGGCGCGTCTTTCACAGATACGCAGTATTTT.

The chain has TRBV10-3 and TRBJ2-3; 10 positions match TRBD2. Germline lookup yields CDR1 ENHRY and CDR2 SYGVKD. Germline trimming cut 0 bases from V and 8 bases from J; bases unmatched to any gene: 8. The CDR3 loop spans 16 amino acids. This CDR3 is CAISESWIAGGSTQYF. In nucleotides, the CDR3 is TGTGCCATCAGTGAGTCTTGGATAGCGGGGGGTAGTACGCAGTATTTT.

The CDR3 protein is CASNPTAGNTIYF. The CDR3 region has the DNA TGTGCCAGCAACCCCACGGCTGGAAACACCATATATTTT. The J gene is TRBJ1-3, the V gene TRBV7-9, with D unclear. This CDR3 spans 13 amino acids. The V gene lost 7 bases and the J gene lost 2 bases, with 9 bases spanning the gap. Germline loops: CDR1 SEHNR, CDR2 FQNEAQ (reference sequence).

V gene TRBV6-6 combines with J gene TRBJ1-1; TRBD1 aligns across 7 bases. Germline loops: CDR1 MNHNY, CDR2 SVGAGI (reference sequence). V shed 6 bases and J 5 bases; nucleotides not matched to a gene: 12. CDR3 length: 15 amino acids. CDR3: CASSASGGLGTEAFF. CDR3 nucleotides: TGTGCCAGCAGCGCGTCAGGGGGTTTGGGTACTGAAGCTTTCTTT.

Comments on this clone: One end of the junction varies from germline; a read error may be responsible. CDR3 nucleotide sequence: TGTGCTAGCAGCTTAGCGTTGACTGACCCGCAGTATTTT. This encodes CASSLALTDPQYF. The chain carries TRBV7-7 and TRBJ2-3; a weak D match, TRBD2 (5 bases). The CDR3 has 13 residues. The germline CDR1 and CDR2 sequences are SSHAT and FNYEAQ (reference sequence).

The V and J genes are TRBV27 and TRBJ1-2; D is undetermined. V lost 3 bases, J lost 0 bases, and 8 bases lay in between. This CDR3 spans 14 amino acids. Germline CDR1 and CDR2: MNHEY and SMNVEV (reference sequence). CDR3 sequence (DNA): TGTGCCAGCAGTTTTGGACCCTCTAACTATGGCTACACCTTC. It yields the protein CASSFGPSNYGYTF.

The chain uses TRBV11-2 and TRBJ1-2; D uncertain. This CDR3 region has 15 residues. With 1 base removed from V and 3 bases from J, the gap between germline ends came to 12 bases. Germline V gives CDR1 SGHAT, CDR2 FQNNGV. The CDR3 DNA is TGTGCCAGCAGCTTAGTTTTTGGGCCTGACTATGGCTACACCTTC. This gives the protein CASSLVFGPDYGYTF.

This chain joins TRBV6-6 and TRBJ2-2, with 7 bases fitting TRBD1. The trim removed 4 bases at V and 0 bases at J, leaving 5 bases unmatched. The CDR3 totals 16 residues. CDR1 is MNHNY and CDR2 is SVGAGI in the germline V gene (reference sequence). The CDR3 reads CASSLLGQPNTGELFF. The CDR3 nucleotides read TGTGCCAGCAGTTTGTTGGGACAGCCGAACACCGGGGAGCTGTTTTTT.

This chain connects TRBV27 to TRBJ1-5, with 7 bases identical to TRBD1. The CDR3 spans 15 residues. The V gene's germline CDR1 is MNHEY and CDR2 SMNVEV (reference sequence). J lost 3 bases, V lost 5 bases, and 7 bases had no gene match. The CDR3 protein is CASSDSTGNNQPQHF. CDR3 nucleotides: TGTGCCAGCAGTGATTCGACAGGGAACAATCAGCCCCAGCATTTT.

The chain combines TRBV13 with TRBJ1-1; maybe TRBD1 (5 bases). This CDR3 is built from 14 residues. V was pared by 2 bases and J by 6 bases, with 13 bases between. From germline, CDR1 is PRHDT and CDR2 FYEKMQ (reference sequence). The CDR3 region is CASSLWGVPAEAFF. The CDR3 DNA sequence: TGTGCCAGCAGCTTATGGGGGGTCCCGGCTGAAGCTTTCTTT.

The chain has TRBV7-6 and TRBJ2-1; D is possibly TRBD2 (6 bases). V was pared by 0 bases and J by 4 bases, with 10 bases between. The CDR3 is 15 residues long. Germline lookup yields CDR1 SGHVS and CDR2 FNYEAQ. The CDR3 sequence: CASSLALGLYNEQFF. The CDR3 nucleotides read TGTGCCAGCAGCTTAGCGCTAGGACTATACAATGAGCAGTTCTTC.

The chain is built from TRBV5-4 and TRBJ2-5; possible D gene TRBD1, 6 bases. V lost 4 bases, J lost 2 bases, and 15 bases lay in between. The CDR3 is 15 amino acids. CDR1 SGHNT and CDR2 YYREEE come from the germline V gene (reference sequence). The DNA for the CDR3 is TGTGCCAGCAGCCCTCAGGGGATGGGGCAAGAGACCCAGTACTTC. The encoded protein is CASSPQGMGQETQYF.

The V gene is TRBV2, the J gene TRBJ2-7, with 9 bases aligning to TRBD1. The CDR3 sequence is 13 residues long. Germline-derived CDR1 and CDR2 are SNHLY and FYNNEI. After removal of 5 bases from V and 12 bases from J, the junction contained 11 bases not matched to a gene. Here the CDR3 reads CASSTGGGFFPYF. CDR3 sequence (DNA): TGTGCCAGCAGTACAGGGGGCGGCTTTTTTCCGTACTTC.

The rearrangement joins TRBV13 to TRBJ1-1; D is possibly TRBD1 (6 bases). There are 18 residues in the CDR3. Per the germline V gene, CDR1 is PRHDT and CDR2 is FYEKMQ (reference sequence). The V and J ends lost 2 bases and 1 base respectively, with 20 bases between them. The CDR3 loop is CASSLWAQTGTGNTEAFF. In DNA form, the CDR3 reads TGTGCCAGCAGCTTATGGGCCCAAACAGGGACCGGGAACACTGAAGCTTTCTTT. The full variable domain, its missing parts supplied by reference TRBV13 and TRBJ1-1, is AAGVIQSPRHLIKEKRETATLKCYPIPRHDTVYWYQQGPGQDPQFLISFYEKMQSDKGSIPDRFSAQQFSDYHSELNMSSLELGDSALYFCASSLWAQTGTGNTEAFFGQGTRLTVV.

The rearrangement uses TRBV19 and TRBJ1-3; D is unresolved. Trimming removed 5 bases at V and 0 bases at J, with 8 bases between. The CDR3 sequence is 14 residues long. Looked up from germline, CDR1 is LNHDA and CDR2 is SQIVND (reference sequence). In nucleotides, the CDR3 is TGTGCCAGTAGTTTCGGCGACTCTGGAAACACCATATATTTT. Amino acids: CASSFGDSGNTIYF.

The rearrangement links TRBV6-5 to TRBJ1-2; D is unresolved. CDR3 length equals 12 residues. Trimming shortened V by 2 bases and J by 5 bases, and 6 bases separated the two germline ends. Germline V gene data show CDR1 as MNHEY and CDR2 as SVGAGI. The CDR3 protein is CASSYGKYGYTF. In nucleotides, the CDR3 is TGTGCCAGCAGTTACGGGAAGTATGGCTACACCTTC.

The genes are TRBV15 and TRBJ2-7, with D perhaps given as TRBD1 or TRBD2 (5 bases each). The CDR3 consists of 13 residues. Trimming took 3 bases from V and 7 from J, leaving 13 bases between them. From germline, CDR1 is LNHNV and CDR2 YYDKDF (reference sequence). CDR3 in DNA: TGTGCCACCAGCAGCGGGGCAGCCAGGGAGCAGTACTTC. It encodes CATSSGAAREQYF. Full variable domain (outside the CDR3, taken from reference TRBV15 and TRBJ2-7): DAMVIQNPRYQVTQFGKPVTLSCSQTLNHNVMYWYQQKSSQAPKLLFHYYDKDFNNEADTPDNFQSRRPNTSFCFLDIRSPGLGDTAMYLCATSSGAAREQYFGPGTRLTVT.

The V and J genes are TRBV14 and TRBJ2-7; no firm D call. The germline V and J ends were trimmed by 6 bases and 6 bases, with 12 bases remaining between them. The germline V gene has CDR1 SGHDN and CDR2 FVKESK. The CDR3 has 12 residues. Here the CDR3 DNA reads TGTGCCAGCAGGTTAGGCGCGGCCGAGCAGTACTTC. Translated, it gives CASRLGAAEQYF.

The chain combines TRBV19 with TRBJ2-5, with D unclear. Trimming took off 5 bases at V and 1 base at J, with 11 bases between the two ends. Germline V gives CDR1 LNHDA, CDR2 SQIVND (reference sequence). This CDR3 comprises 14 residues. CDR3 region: CASSPVGPQETQYF. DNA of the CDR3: TGTGCCAGTAGTCCAGTCGGACCCCAAGAGACCCAGTACTTC.

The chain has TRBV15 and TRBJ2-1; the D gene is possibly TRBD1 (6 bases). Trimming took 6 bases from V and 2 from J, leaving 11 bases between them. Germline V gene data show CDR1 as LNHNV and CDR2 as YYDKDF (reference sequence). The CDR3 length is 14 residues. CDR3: CATREAGAYNEQFF. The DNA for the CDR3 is TGTGCCACCAGAGAGGCAGGGGCCTACAATGAGCAGTTCTTC.

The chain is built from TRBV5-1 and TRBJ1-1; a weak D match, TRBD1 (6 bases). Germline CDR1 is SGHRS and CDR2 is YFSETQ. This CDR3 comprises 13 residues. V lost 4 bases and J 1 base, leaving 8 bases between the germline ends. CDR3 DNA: TGCGCCAGCAGCCAGACAGGGAACACTGAAGCTTTCTTT. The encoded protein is CASSQTGNTEAFF. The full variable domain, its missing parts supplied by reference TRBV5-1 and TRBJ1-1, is KAGVTQTPRYLIKTRGQQVTLSCSPISGHRSVSWYQQTPGQGLQFLFEYFSETQRNKGNFPGRFSGRQFSNSRSEMNVSTLELGDSALYLCASSQTGNTEAFFGQGTRLTVV.

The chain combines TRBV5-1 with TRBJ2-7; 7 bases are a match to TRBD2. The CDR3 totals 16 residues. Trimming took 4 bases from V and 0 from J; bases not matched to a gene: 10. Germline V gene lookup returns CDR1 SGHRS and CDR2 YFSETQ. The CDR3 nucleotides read TGCGCCAGCAGCGCATCGACTAGCTCGGGCTCCTACGAGCAGTACTTC. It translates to CASSASTSSGSYEQYF.

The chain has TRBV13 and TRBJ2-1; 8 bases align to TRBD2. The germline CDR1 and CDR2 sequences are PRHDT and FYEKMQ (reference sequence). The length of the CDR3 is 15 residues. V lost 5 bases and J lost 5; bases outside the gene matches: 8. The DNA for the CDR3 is TGTGCCAGCAGCCCGAGGACTAGCAAGAACAATGAGCAGTTCTTC. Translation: CASSPRTSKNNEQFF.

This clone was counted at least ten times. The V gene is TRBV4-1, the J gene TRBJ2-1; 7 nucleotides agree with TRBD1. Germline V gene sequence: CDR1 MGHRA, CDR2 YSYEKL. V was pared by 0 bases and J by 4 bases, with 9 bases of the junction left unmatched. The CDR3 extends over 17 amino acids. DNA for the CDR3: TGCGCCAGCAGCCAAGATCCGCACGGACAGGTTTACAATGAGCAGTTCTTC. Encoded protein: CASSQDPHGQVYNEQFF.

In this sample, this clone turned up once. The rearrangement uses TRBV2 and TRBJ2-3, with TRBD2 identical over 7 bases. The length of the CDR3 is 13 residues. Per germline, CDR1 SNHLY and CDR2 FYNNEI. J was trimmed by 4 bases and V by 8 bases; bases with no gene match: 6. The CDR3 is CASGGENADTQYF. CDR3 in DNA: TGTGCCAGCGGGGGGGAGAATGCAGATACGCAGTATTTT.